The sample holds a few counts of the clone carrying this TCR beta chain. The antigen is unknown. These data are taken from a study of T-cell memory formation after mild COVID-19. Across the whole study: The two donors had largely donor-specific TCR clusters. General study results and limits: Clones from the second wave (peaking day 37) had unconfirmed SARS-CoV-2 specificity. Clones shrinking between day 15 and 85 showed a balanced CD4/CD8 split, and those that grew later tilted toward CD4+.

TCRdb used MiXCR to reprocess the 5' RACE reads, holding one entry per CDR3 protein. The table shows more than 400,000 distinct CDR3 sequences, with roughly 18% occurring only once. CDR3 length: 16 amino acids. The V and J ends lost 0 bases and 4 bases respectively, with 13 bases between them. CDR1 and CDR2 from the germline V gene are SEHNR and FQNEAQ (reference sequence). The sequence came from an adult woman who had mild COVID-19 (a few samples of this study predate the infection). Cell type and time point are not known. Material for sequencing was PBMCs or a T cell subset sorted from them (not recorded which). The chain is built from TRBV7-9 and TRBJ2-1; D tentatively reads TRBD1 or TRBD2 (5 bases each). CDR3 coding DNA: TGTGCCAGCAGCTTAGCGAGAGGGGCGGCGTACAATGAGCAGTTCTTC. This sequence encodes CASSLARGAAYNEQFF.